The subject of this entry is one T cell receptor beta chain. This CDR3 contains 14 residues. Germline V CDR1 and CDR2: GTSNPN, SVGIG (reference sequence). With 0 bases clipped from V and 8 bases from J, the junction kept 7 bases outside the gene matches. TCRdb's table, derived via immunoSEQ multiplex PCR, lists solely in-frame clones and lacks some. The sample has about 160,000 clones, about 85% seen once. Seattle enrolled patients during active infection and tracked them longitudinally. This specimen belongs to a study of blood T cell repertoires in COVID-19. The V and J genes are TRBV30 and TRBJ1-2; 9 bases map to TRBD1. The clonotype was recovered from a woman in her forties or fifties with COVID-19, enrolled during active disease. Sequencing was performed on peripheral blood. Here the CDR3 DNA reads TGTGCCTGGAGTGTACTGGGACAGGGTGGCGGCTACACCTTC. Amino acid sequence: CAWSVLGQGGGYTF. Full variable domain (remainder filled in from reference TRBV30 and TRBJ1-2): SQTIHQWPATLVQPVGSPLSLECTVEGTSNPNLYWYRQAAGRGLQLLFYSVGIGQISSEVPQNLSASRPQDRQFILSSKKLLLSDSGFYLCAWSVLGQGGGYTFGSGTRLTVV.